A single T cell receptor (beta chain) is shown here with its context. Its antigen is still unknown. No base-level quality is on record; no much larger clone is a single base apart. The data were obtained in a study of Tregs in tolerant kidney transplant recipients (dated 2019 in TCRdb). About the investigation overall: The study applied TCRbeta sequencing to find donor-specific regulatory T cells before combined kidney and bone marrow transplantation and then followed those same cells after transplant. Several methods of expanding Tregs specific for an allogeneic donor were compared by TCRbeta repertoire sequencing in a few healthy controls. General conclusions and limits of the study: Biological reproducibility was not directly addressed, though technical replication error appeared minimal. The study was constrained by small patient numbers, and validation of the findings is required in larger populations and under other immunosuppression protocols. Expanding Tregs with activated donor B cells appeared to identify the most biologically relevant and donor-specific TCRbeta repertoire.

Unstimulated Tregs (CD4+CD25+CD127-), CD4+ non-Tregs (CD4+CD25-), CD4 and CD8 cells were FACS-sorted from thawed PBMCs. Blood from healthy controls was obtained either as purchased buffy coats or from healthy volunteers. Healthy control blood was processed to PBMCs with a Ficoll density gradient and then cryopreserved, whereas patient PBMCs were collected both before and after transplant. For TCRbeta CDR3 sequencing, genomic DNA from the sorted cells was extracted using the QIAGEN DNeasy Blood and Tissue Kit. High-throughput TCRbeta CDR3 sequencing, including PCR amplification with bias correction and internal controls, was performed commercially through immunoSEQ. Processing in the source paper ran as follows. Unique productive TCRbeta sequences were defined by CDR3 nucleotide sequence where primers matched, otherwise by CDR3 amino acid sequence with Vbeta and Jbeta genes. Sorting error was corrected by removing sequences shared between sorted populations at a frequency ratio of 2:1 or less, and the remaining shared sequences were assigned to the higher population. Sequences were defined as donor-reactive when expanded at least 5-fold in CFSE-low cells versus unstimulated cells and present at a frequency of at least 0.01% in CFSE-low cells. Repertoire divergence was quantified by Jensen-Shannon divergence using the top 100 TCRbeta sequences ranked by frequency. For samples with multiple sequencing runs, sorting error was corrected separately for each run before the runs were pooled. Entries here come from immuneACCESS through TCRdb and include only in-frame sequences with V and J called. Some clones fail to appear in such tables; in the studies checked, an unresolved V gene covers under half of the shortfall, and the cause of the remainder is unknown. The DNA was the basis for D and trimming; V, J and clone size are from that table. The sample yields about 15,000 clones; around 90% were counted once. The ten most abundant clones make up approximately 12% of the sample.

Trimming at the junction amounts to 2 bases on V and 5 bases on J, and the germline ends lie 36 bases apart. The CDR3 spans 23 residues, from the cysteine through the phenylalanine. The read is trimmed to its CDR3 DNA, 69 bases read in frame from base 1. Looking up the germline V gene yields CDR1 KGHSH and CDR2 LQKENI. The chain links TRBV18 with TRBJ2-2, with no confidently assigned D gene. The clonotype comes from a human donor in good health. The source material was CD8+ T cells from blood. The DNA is TGTGCCAGCTCACCAGTTTCTCCCGACCAGGTGAGAGAAGTGTTGCCTTGGACCGGGGAGCTGTTTTTT. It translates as CASSPVSPDQVREVLPWTGELFF.